Following are 25 T cell receptor beta chains from one sample sequenced in a study of OX40 agonist ivuxolimab in advanced cancers. Produced via immunoSEQ multiplex PCR; TCRdb's table is partial and in-frame only. The sample lists more than 60,000 clones, 80% to 85% occurring once. Source: CD4+ or CD8+ T cells sorted from blood, taken in a trial of the OX40 agonist ivuxolimab. Receptor source: an adult with an advanced solid tumor such as melanoma, head and neck, liver or kidney cancer.

The V and J genes are TRBV7-9 and TRBJ2-1, with 10 nucleotides matching TRBD1. V shed 6 bases, J shed 4 bases, and the junction held 6 bases outside the gene matches. Germline CDR1 reads SEHNR; CDR2 reads FQNEAQ (reference sequence). The CDR3 is 15 residues long. CDR3 nucleotides: TGTGCCAGCAGTCGCCGGGACAGGGGATACAATGAGCAGTTCTTC. Its protein is CASSRRDRGYNEQFF.

CDR3 DNA: TGTGCCAGCAGTTTATCCTGGACTAGCGGGGGAAGGATGGGCACAGATACGCAGTATTTT. Protein sequence: CASSLSWTSGGRMGTDTQYF. V and J are TRBV28 and TRBJ2-3; 13 bases are a match to TRBD2. The CDR3 consists of 20 residues. V gave up 1 base and J gave up 1 base; unmatched junction bases: 11. The germline CDR1 and CDR2 sequences are MDHEN and SYDVKM.

This chain connects TRBV6-1 to TRBJ1-1; D not resolved. V was trimmed by 3 bases and J by 2 bases, leaving 7 bases between them. Germline lookup yields CDR1 MNHNS and CDR2 SASEGT. The CDR3 extends over 13 amino acids. CDR3 in amino acids: CASSDRANTEAFF. Written as DNA, the CDR3 is TGTGCCAGCAGTGACCGGGCCAACACTGAAGCTTTCTTT.

The chain has TRBV19 and TRBJ1-1; D not resolved. The germline V gene encodes CDR1 LNHDA and CDR2 SQIVND (reference sequence). The CDR3 is 12 amino acids. Trimming pared 9 bases from V and 7 bases from J, leaving 15 bases between. In DNA, the CDR3 is TGTGCCAGCAACGGTCTCACGGTTGAAGCTTTCTTT. Protein product: CASNGLTVEAFF.

The rearrangement uses TRBV18 and TRBJ2-1, with 7 bases that match TRBD2. Germline V lookup: CDR1 KGHSH, CDR2 LQKENI. V was clipped by 1 base and J by 2 bases; unmatched bases: 5. The CDR3 length is 16 residues. The DNA for the CDR3 is TGTGCCAGCTCACCACTTTCGGGGGGTCCCTACAATGAGCAGTTCTTC. Translation gives CASSPLSGGPYNEQFF.

The rearrangement links TRBV28 to TRBJ1-2; 10 bases fit TRBD1. V dropped 6 bases and J dropped 5; count of bases not matched to a gene: 12. The CDR3 length is 16 residues. Germline V gene data show CDR1 as MDHEN and CDR2 as SYDVKM. The DNA of the CDR3 is TGTGCCAGCAGACCACCCTCCGGGACAGGGGATTATGGCTACACCTTC. Its protein product is CASRPPSGTGDYGYTF.

The rearrangement links TRBV30 to TRBJ1-1; possible D gene TRBD1, 6 bases. V lost 3 bases, J lost 7 bases, and 15 bases lay in between. Germline V gives CDR1 GTSNPN, CDR2 SVGIG (reference sequence). This CDR3 has 13 residues. CDR3 in DNA: TGTGCCTGGAGGACAGTGGAAGGGGGTGAAGCTTTCTTT. Translated: CAWRTVEGGEAFF.

V and J are TRBV7-2 and TRBJ2-5; D is uncertain. The CDR3 is 14 residues long. The germline CDR1 and CDR2 sequences are SGHTA and FQGNSA. Trimming left V 1 base short and J 2 bases short, with 8 bases between. The CDR3 protein is CASSLVVRQETQYF. The CDR3 DNA reads as TGTGCCAGCAGCTTAGTAGTTCGTCAAGAGACCCAGTACTTC.

The CDR3 loop is CASSPTGWNQPQHF. CDR3 nucleotides: TGTGCCAGCTCACCAACTGGATGGAATCAGCCCCAGCATTTT. The chain links TRBV18 to TRBJ1-5, with no clear D. The germline V gene encodes CDR1 KGHSH and CDR2 LQKENI. V lost 2 bases to trimming and J lost 4 bases, with 9 bases between them. The CDR3 has 14 amino acids.

This clone came up once. The chain recombines TRBV2 with TRBJ2-2, with a possible D match to TRBD1 (6 bases). The CDR3 runs 14 residues. In germline, CDR1 is SNHLY, CDR2 FYNNEI. Trimming removed 6 bases at V and 5 bases at J, with 13 bases between. The CDR3 here is CASRAQGWTGELFF. The CDR3 DNA reads TGTGCCAGCAGGGCCCAGGGGTGGACCGGGGAGCTGTTTTTT.

The rearrangement links TRBV5-1 to TRBJ2-7; 9 positions match TRBD1. The V and J ends lost 4 bases and 3 bases, in that order; junction bases with no gene match: 8. The CDR3 sequence is 15 residues long. Germline-derived CDR1 and CDR2 are SGHRS and YFSETQ. The chain's CDR3 is CASSPRGTGSYEQYF. The CDR3, as DNA: TGCGCCAGCAGCCCCAGGGGGACAGGGAGCTACGAGCAGTACTTC.

This rearrangement joins TRBV2 to TRBJ2-7; possible D gene TRBD2, 5 bases. The CDR3 runs 11 residues. Germline V lookup: CDR1 SNHLY, CDR2 FYNNEI. With 7 bases removed from V and 4 bases from J, the gap between germline ends came to 8 bases. In DNA, the CDR3 is TGTGCCAGCAAGGGAGAGTACGAGCAGTACTTC. This gives the protein CASKGEYEQYF. Full variable domain (outside the CDR3, taken from reference TRBV2 and TRBJ2-7): EPEVTQTPSHQVTQMGQEVILRCVPISNHLYFYWYRQILGQKVEFLVSFYNNEISEKSEIFDDQFSVERPDGSNFTLKIRSTKLEDSAMYFCASKGEYEQYFGPGTRLTVT.

Worth noting for this clone: Sequence at one end of the junction differs from germline and may be a read error. Here the CDR3 reads CASSFTGTGNAF. The CDR3 DNA reads as TGCGCCAGCAGCTTTACCGGGACAGGGAACGCCTTC. The genes are TRBV5-1 and TRBJ1-2; 9 positions match TRBD1. CDR3 size: 12 residues. Germline CDR1 is SGHRS and CDR2 is YFSETQ.

The genes are TRBV30 and TRBJ1-2; no firm D call. The V end was cut by 3 bases, the J end by 2 bases, with 19 bases between. The CDR3 covers 16 residues. Germline lookup yields CDR1 GTSNPN and CDR2 SVGIG (reference sequence). The CDR3: CAWSGLVWFANYGYTF. The CDR3 region has the DNA TGTGCCTGGAGCGGACTCGTGTGGTTTGCCAACTATGGCTACACCTTC.

The chain is built from TRBV4-1 and TRBJ2-7; 15 nucleotides align to TRBD2. Unmatched junction bases numbered 4, after V lost 0 bases and J lost 7 bases. This CDR3 spans 16 amino acids. Germline V gene lookup returns CDR1 MGHRA and CDR2 YSYEKL. CDR3 coding DNA: TGCGCCAGCAGCCAAGAAAGGACTAGCGGGGGGGTTGAGCAGTACTTC. Encoded protein: CASSQERTSGGVEQYF.

The chain carries TRBV11-2 and TRBJ2-5; tentatively, D is TRBD1 (7 bases). The CDR3 is 15 residues long. V was pared by 3 bases and J by 5 bases, with 16 bases between. CDR1 and CDR2 from the germline V gene are SGHAT and FQNNGV. The CDR3 DNA is TGTGCCAGCAGCTTCCAACCCTCAGGGGGGGAGACCCAGTACTTC. Protein product: CASSFQPSGGETQYF.

The chain couples TRBV7-3 to TRBJ1-6; tentative D call: TRBD1 (6 bases). The CDR3 is 16 amino acids. V was trimmed by 5 bases and J by 7 bases, leaving 18 bases between them. CDR1 and CDR2 from the germline V gene are SGHTA and FQGTGA. This chain's CDR3 is CASSPYLRGDNSPLHF. Written as DNA, the CDR3 is TGTGCCAGCAGCCCATACCTCAGGGGCGACAATTCACCCCTCCACTTT.

The chain employs TRBV30 and TRBJ2-7; tentatively, D is TRBD1 (6 bases). V dropped 5 bases and J dropped 0 bases, with 17 bases sitting between them. CDR3 length equals 15 residues. Germline V lookup: CDR1 GTSNPN, CDR2 SVGIG (reference sequence). CDR3: CAWAETGSSSYEQYF. The CDR3 coding sequence is TGTGCCTGGGCTGAAACAGGGTCAAGCTCCTACGAGCAGTACTTC. The full variable domain, completed using reference TRBV30 and TRBJ2-7, is SQTIHQWPATLVQPVGSPLSLECTVEGTSNPNLYWYRQAAGRGLQLLFYSVGIGQISSEVPQNLSASRPQDRQFILSSKKLLLSDSGFYLCAWAETGSSSYEQYFGPGTRLTVT.

This chain joins TRBV2 and TRBJ2-3; 8 nucleotides agree with TRBD2. The CDR3 length is 14 residues. With V trimmed by 7 bases and J by 2 bases, 5 bases remained unmatched. The germline CDR1 and CDR2 sequences are SNHLY and FYNNEI. The CDR3 spells CASNWRGATDTQYF. The CDR3 coding sequence is TGTGCCAGCAATTGGCGGGGGGCCACAGATACGCAGTATTTT.

The CDR3 protein is CASSLGTSGGTDTQYF. For the CDR3, the DNA is TGCGCCAGCAGCTTGGGGACTAGCGGGGGCACAGATACGCAGTATTTT. V usage is TRBV5-1 and J usage is TRBJ2-3; 12 bases agree with TRBD2. CDR3 length equals 16 residues. The germline gives CDR1 SGHRS, CDR2 YFSETQ. Trimming cost V 0 bases and J 1 base; bases outside gene matches: 0.

As concerns this clone: Other DNA sequences within the sample encode an identical CDR3. J is TRBJ1-1 and V is TRBV19, with a weak D call TRBD1 (6 bases). Germline CDR1 LNHDA, CDR2 SQIVND (reference sequence). The CDR3 runs 13 residues. Trimming shortened V by 0 bases and J by 4 bases, and 6 bases separated the two germline ends. CDR3 DNA sequence: TGTGCCAGTAGTATAGAGGGGGCCACTGAAGCTTTCTTT. This sequence encodes CASSIEGATEAFF.

This sequence joins TRBV7-3 and TRBJ2-2; D is undetermined. This CDR3 has 13 amino acids. From germline, CDR1 is SGHTA and CDR2 FQGTGA. Trimming left V 5 bases short and J 6 bases short, with 10 bases between. The CDR3 DNA sequence: TGTGCCAGCAGCCCGACGGGTGCCGGGGAGCTGTTTTTT. Its protein product is CASSPTGAGELFF.

This chain connects TRBV20-1 to TRBJ2-5, with D possibly TRBD2 on 5 matching bases. The V end lost 7 bases, the J end lost 0 bases, and 6 bases lay between the germline ends. CDR3 size: 11 residues. Germline CDR1 reads DFQATT; CDR2 reads SNEGSKA (reference sequence). Here the CDR3 reads CSEADQETQYF. The CDR3 DNA reads TGCAGTGAAGCGGACCAAGAGACCCAGTACTTC.

The chain links TRBV5-1 to TRBJ1-5; 9 bases line up with TRBD1. The CDR3 runs to 15 residues. Germline V gene sequence: CDR1 SGHRS, CDR2 YFSETQ. With V trimmed by 4 bases and J by 4 bases, 6 bases remained unmatched. The CDR3 protein is CASSPDRGINQPQHF. CDR3 coding DNA: TGCGCCAGCAGCCCCGACAGGGGGATAAATCAGCCCCAGCATTTT.

The CDR3 region has the DNA TGTGCCAGCAGTGGCCCAACCCAGACAGACTACGAGCAGTACTTC. This gives the protein CASSGPTQTDYEQYF. This chain joins TRBV6-8 and TRBJ2-7; a weak D match, TRBD1 (5 bases). CDR3 length equals 15 residues. Trimming took 5 bases from V and 3 from J, leaving 17 bases between them. Germline V gene sequence: CDR1 MNHGY, CDR2 SAAAGT.